A selection of T cell receptor beta chains follows, all from one sample in a study of blood T cell repertoires in COVID-19. Sequencing was performed with immunoSEQ multiplex PCR; in TCRdb, only in-frame clones are kept and a portion is missing. In the table there are a few hundred thousand clones, about nine tenths of which are singletons. Sequences were obtained from peripheral blood. Source of these receptors: a man aged 18 to 35 with active or convalescent COVID-19. Each CDR3 is given with its conserved first and last residue. Fields, in order: J gene, D gene, V gene, clone size, CDR3 DNA, CDR3 protein. The D gene is left open where the match is weak. Not every row has a clone size; where given, it reads once, few, many or a size class.

j_gene: TRBJ1-5; d_gene: TRBD1; v_gene: TRBV6-2/TRBV6-3; abundance: -; CDR3nt: TGTGCCAGCAGTTACGGGGGGACAGCCTTAAATCAGCCCCAGCATTTT; CDR3aa: CASSYGGTALNQPQHF
j_gene: TRBJ1-5; d_gene: -; v_gene: TRBV27; abundance: -; CDR3nt: TGTGCCAGCAGTTTAGGATCGTCGGGTAGCAATCAGCCCCAGCATTTT; CDR3aa: CASSLGSSGSNQPQHF
j_gene: TRBJ1-1; d_gene: -; v_gene: TRBV27; abundance: once; CDR3nt: TGTGCCAGCAGTTTAGGCGTGGGGCGGGGCGCTTTCTTT; CDR3aa: CASSLGVGRGAFF
j_gene: TRBJ2-2; d_gene: TRBD1; v_gene: TRBV28; abundance: -; CDR3nt: TGTGCCAGCAGTCCAAGGACAGGGGAGACCGGGGAGCTGTTTTTT; CDR3aa: CASSPRTGETGELFF
j_gene: TRBJ2-2; d_gene: -; v_gene: TRBV27; abundance: -; CDR3nt: TGTGCCAGCAGCTTCCTACAGGGAGTCGGGGAGCTGTTTTTT; CDR3aa: CASSFLQGVGELFF
j_gene: TRBJ1-1; d_gene: -; v_gene: TRBV2; abundance: -; CDR3nt: TGTGCCAGCAGTGTTCAGGGATCGAACACTGAAGCTTTCTTT; CDR3aa: CASSVQGSNTEAFF
j_gene: TRBJ1-6; d_gene: -; v_gene: TRBV7-9; abundance: -; CDR3nt: TGTGCCAGCAGCTTAGTCACAGGGAATTCACCCCTCCACTTT; CDR3aa: CASSLVTGNSPLHF
j_gene: TRBJ2-7; d_gene: -; v_gene: TRBV4-1; abundance: -; CDR3nt: TGCGCCAGCAGCCTGACGACGGTGGGGCGAAACTACGAGCAGTACTTC; CDR3aa: CASSLTTVGRNYEQYF
j_gene: TRBJ1-2; d_gene: -; v_gene: TRBV27; abundance: -; CDR3nt: TGTGCCAGCGGGTACAGGGACGGCTATGGCTACACCTTC; CDR3aa: CASGYRDGYGYTF
j_gene: TRBJ2-1; d_gene: -; v_gene: TRBV7-6; abundance: -; CDR3nt: TGTGCCAGCAGCTTATCTGGTGGAGCCATGTCCTACAATGAGCAGTTCTTC; CDR3aa: CASSLSGGAMSYNEQFF
j_gene: TRBJ2-1; d_gene: -; v_gene: TRBV19; abundance: -; CDR3nt: TGTGCCAGTCTGGACAGCAACAATGAGCAGTTCTTC; CDR3aa: CASLDSNNEQFF
j_gene: TRBJ2-2; d_gene: -; v_gene: TRBV5-1; abundance: few; CDR3nt: TGCGCCAGCAGCCCCCGACAGGAGAACACCGGGGAGCTGTTTTTT; CDR3aa: CASSPRQENTGELFF
j_gene: TRBJ2-5; d_gene: -; v_gene: TRBV13; abundance: -; CDR3nt: TGTGCCAGCGCCATTAGGATCCTTGACAGGCAAGAGACCCAGTACTTC; CDR3aa: CASAIRILDRQETQYF
j_gene: TRBJ2-2; d_gene: TRBD2; v_gene: TRBV6-5; abundance: -; CDR3nt: TGTGCCAGCAGCCGGACTAGACCCAACACCGGGGAGCTGTTTTTT; CDR3aa: CASSRTRPNTGELFF
j_gene: TRBJ1-4; d_gene: -; v_gene: TRBV5-4; abundance: -; CDR3nt: TGTGCCAGCAGCGAAGACAGGCGTGAAAAACTGTTTTTT; CDR3aa: CASSEDRREKLFF
j_gene: TRBJ1-1; d_gene: TRBD1; v_gene: TRBV19; abundance: -; CDR3nt: TGTGCCAGTAGGTTAATGACAGGGGGCGACACTGAAGCTTTCTTT; CDR3aa: CASRLMTGGDTEAFF
j_gene: TRBJ1-2; d_gene: TRBD1; v_gene: TRBV6-5; abundance: -; CDR3nt: TGTGCCAGCAGTTACAGGGGGCGGAACTATGGCTACACCTTC; CDR3aa: CASSYRGRNYGYTF
j_gene: TRBJ1-3; d_gene: -; v_gene: TRBV18; abundance: -; CDR3nt: TGTGCCAGCTCACCAGGGTACGGGAGTGGAAACACCATATATTTT; CDR3aa: CASSPGYGSGNTIYF
j_gene: TRBJ1-4; d_gene: TRBD1; v_gene: TRBV5-1; abundance: once; CDR3nt: TGCGCCAGCAGGACAGGGGAACGGCCAACTAATGAAAAACTGTTTTTT; CDR3aa: CASRTGERPTNEKLFF
j_gene: TRBJ2-7; d_gene: -; v_gene: TRBV15; abundance: -; CDR3nt: TGTGCCACCAGCAGGGGGGCCCCTACCTATGATAGTGAGCAGTACTTC; CDR3aa: CATSRGAPTYDSEQYF
j_gene: TRBJ2-6; d_gene: -; v_gene: TRBV27; abundance: -; CDR3nt: TGTGCCAGCAGTTTATCGTCCCCCCCGACAGGTTCTGGGGCCAACGTCCTGACTTTC; CDR3aa: CASSLSSPPTGSGANVLTF
j_gene: TRBJ1-5; d_gene: TRBD1; v_gene: TRBV5-8; abundance: -; CDR3nt: TGTGCCAGCAGCTCGACAGGGGCCGAAGTCTATAGCAATCAGCCCCAGCATTTT; CDR3aa: CASSSTGAEVYSNQPQHF
j_gene: TRBJ2-7; d_gene: TRBD2; v_gene: TRBV6-5; abundance: -; CDR3nt: TGTGCCAGCAGTTCACGGGAGGGCCTCCACTACGAGCAGTACTTC; CDR3aa: CASSSREGLHYEQYF
j_gene: TRBJ1-4; d_gene: -; v_gene: TRBV7-6; abundance: -; CDR3nt: TGTGCCAGCAGCTTAGTTTCTCGGGGGGCGAATGAAAAACTGTTTTTT; CDR3aa: CASSLVSRGANEKLFF
j_gene: TRBJ1-4; d_gene: -; v_gene: TRBV5-6; abundance: -; CDR3nt: TGTGCCAGCAGCGATACAGGGAGACGGAGGCTGTTTTTT; CDR3aa: CASSDTGRRRLFF
j_gene: TRBJ1-2; d_gene: -; v_gene: TRBV19; abundance: -; CDR3nt: TGTGCCAGTAGTATAGACAGGGGCCCTGGGGGCTACACCTTC; CDR3aa: CASSIDRGPGGYTF
j_gene: TRBJ2-3; d_gene: TRBD1; v_gene: TRBV5-1; abundance: -; CDR3nt: TGCGCCAGCAGCGGCGGGACAGGGGGAGTTTCAGATACGCAGTATTTT; CDR3aa: CASSGGTGGVSDTQYF
j_gene: TRBJ2-5; d_gene: TRBD2; v_gene: TRBV5-1; abundance: -; CDR3nt: TGCGCCAGCAGCCCGGGACTAGCGGGGGAGACCCAGTACTTC; CDR3aa: CASSPGLAGETQYF
j_gene: TRBJ1-2; d_gene: TRBD1; v_gene: TRBV6-5; abundance: -; CDR3nt: TGTGCCAGCATCCGGGACAGGGCGTCTTCTGGCTACACCTTC; CDR3aa: CASIRDRASSGYTF
j_gene: TRBJ1-4; d_gene: TRBD1; v_gene: TRBV5-1; abundance: -; CDR3nt: TGCGCCAGCAGCTCTGGACAGGCAATGTCTAATGAAAAACTGTTTTTT; CDR3aa: CASSSGQAMSNEKLFF
j_gene: TRBJ1-3; d_gene: -; v_gene: TRBV7-9; abundance: many; CDR3nt: TGTGCCAGCAGCTTAGCGGCTGGGGGCACTGGAAACACCATATATTTT; CDR3aa: CASSLAAGGTGNTIYF
j_gene: TRBJ2-3; d_gene: TRBD1; v_gene: TRBV7-8; abundance: -; CDR3nt: TGTGCCAGCAGCCTCCGACAGGGGTCGAGCACAGATACGCAGTATTTT; CDR3aa: CASSLRQGSSTDTQYF
j_gene: TRBJ2-3; d_gene: TRBD1; v_gene: TRBV5-1; abundance: -; CDR3nt: TGCGCCAGCAGCGGGACAGGGGGCTTGGAAGATACGCAGTATTTT; CDR3aa: CASSGTGGLEDTQYF
j_gene: TRBJ2-7; d_gene: -; v_gene: TRBV27; abundance: -; CDR3nt: TGTGCCAGCAGACCGATTAGCGGAAGCTCCTACGAGCAGTACTTC; CDR3aa: CASRPISGSSYEQYF
j_gene: TRBJ2-3; d_gene: -; v_gene: TRBV9; abundance: -; CDR3nt: TGTGCCAGCAGCGCCCAGCGGTCCCCCACAGATACGCAGTATTTT; CDR3aa: CASSAQRSPTDTQYF
j_gene: TRBJ1-1; d_gene: -; v_gene: TRBV10-2; abundance: -; CDR3nt: TGCGCCAGCAGCGGAACAGCGAACACTGAAGCTTTCTTT; CDR3aa: CASSGTANTEAFF
j_gene: TRBJ1-5; d_gene: TRBD1; v_gene: TRBV6-2/TRBV6-3; abundance: -; CDR3nt: TGTGCCAGCAGTTACGGCGGACAGGGTTTGCATCAGCCCCAGCATTTT; CDR3aa: CASSYGGQGLHQPQHF
j_gene: TRBJ2-1; d_gene: TRBD2; v_gene: TRBV10-1; abundance: -; CDR3nt: TGCGCCAGCAGTGGTCCGGGACTAGCGGGTGATGAGCAGTTCTTC; CDR3aa: CASSGPGLAGDEQFF
j_gene: TRBJ1-2; d_gene: TRBD1; v_gene: TRBV18; abundance: -; CDR3nt: TGTGCCAGCTCTCCAGACAGGGGTGGCTATGGCTACACCTTC; CDR3aa: CASSPDRGGYGYTF
j_gene: TRBJ2-2; d_gene: TRBD2; v_gene: TRBV3-1/TRBV3-2; abundance: -; CDR3nt: TGTGCCAGCAGCCACCGGAGGCCTAGCGGCCGCACCGGGGAGCTGTTTTTT; CDR3aa: CASSHRRPSGRTGELFF
j_gene: TRBJ2-7; d_gene: TRBD2; v_gene: TRBV11-2; abundance: -; CDR3nt: TGTGCCAGCAGCCCTCCCGGGGGGATCGAGCAGTACTTC; CDR3aa: CASSPPGGIEQYF
j_gene: TRBJ2-3; d_gene: TRBD2; v_gene: TRBV24-1; abundance: -; CDR3nt: TGTGCCACCAGTGATTACACTAGCGGGAAGGGGGATACGCAGTATTTT; CDR3aa: CATSDYTSGKGDTQYF
j_gene: TRBJ1-3; d_gene: -; v_gene: TRBV9; abundance: few; CDR3nt: TGTGCCAGCACCGGAGGGGTTTCAGGAAACACCATATATTTT; CDR3aa: CASTGGVSGNTIYF
j_gene: TRBJ1-5; d_gene: -; v_gene: TRBV5-1; abundance: -; CDR3nt: TGCGCCAGCAGCTTGGCCGGGGAACAGCCCCAGCATTTT; CDR3aa: CASSLAGEQPQHF
j_gene: TRBJ1-3; d_gene: -; v_gene: TRBV10-2; abundance: -; CDR3nt: TGCGCCAGCAGTGATGGGGCATTGGAAGGAAACACCATATATTTT; CDR3aa: CASSDGALEGNTIYF
j_gene: TRBJ2-7; d_gene: -; v_gene: TRBV5-1; abundance: -; CDR3nt: TGCGCCAGCAGCGCGGGACAGTACGAGCAGTACTTC; CDR3aa: CASSAGQYEQYF
j_gene: TRBJ1-2; d_gene: -; v_gene: TRBV7-9; abundance: few; CDR3nt: TGTGCCAGCAGCGCCGGTACTAATGGCTACACCTTC; CDR3aa: CASSAGTNGYTF
j_gene: TRBJ2-6; d_gene: -; v_gene: TRBV25-1; abundance: -; CDR3nt: TGTGCCAGCAGTGAATCACCGGGACACCTCTCTGGGGCCAACGTCCTGACTTTC; CDR3aa: CASSESPGHLSGANVLTF
j_gene: TRBJ2-5; d_gene: -; v_gene: TRBV3-1/TRBV3-2; abundance: once; CDR3nt: TGTGCCAGCAGCCGTGCGGACACTAACCAAGAGACCCAGTACTTC; CDR3aa: CASSRADTNQETQYF
j_gene: TRBJ2-7; d_gene: -; v_gene: TRBV9; abundance: -; CDR3nt: TGTGCCAGCAGCGTAGGTGCAGGGCCCGCCTACGAGCAGTACTTC; CDR3aa: CASSVGAGPAYEQYF
j_gene: TRBJ2-5; d_gene: -; v_gene: TRBV3-1/TRBV3-2; abundance: few; CDR3nt: TGTGCCAGCAGCCCGGACATTTGGGAGACCCAGTACTTC; CDR3aa: CASSPDIWETQYF
j_gene: TRBJ2-2; d_gene: TRBD2; v_gene: TRBV5-1; abundance: -; CDR3nt: TGCGCCAGCAGCTCGATAGCGGGATTGAACACCGGGGAGCTGTTTTTT; CDR3aa: CASSSIAGLNTGELFF
j_gene: TRBJ2-7; d_gene: -; v_gene: TRBV11-2; abundance: once; CDR3nt: TGTGCCAGCAGCCCCCGGAGGAGCGTAACCTACGAGCAGTACTTC; CDR3aa: CASSPRRSVTYEQYF